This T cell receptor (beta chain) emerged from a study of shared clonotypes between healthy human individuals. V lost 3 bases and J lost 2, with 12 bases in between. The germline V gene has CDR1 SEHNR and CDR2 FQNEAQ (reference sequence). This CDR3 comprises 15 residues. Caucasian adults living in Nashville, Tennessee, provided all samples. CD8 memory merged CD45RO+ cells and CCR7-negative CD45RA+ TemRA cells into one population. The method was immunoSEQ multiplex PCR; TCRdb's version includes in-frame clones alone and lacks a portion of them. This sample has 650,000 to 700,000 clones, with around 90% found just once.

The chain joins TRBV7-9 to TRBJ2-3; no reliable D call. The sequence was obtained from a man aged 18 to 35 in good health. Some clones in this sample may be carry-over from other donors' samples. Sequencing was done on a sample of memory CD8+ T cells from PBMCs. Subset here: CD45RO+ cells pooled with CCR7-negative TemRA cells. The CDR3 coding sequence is TGTGCCAGCAGCTTGGAGCAGAGAGACACAGATACGCAGTATTTT. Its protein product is CASSLEQRDTDTQYF.